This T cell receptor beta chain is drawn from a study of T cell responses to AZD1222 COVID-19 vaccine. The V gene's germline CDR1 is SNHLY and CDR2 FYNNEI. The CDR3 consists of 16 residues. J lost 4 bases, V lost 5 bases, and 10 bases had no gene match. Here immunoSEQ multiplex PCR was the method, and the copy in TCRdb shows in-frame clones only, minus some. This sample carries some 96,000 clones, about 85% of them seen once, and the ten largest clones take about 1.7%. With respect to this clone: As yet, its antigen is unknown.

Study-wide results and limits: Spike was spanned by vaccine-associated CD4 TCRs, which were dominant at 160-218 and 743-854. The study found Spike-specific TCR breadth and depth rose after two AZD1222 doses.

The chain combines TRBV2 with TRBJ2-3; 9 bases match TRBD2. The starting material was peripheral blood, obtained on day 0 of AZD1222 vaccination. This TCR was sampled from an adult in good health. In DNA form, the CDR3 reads TGTGCCAGCAGTCCCTCGCCGGGACTAGCATCAGATACGCAGTATTTT. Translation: CASSPSPGLASDTQYF.